Below, 11 T cell receptor beta chains from the same sample are listed, as sequenced in a study of T cells in Graves' hyperthyroidism and ophthalmopathy. The investigators amplified TCR beta CDR3 regions from RNA transcripts. Carried out on the TCR CDR3, a first-round RT-PCR used the HTBI primer set. TCRdb ran MiXCR on the multiplex PCR reads and lists one entry per CDR3 protein. Among around 280,000 distinct CDR3 sequences listed, roughly an eighth were seen once. The sample comprised blood. Receptors were obtained from a woman aged 40 to 50 with Graves' hyperthyroidism.

As for this clonotype: This may be a read error, as it is one base from a much larger clone. This sequence joins TRBV27 and TRBJ2-2; 7 positions match TRBD2. CDR3 length: 12 residues. The junction had 6 bases not matched to a gene; V was cut back by 4 bases and J by 13 bases. The germline V gene has CDR1 MNHEY and CDR2 SMNVEV (reference sequence). CDR3 loop: CASSSLERGLFF. DNA for the CDR3: TGTGCCAGCAGTTCCTTAGAGCGGGGGCTGTTTTTT.

This clonotype was observed many times. The rearrangement joins TRBV5-5 to TRBJ2-3, with D tentatively TRBD1 or TRBD2 (5 bases each). V was cut by 1 base and J by 2 bases, with 8 bases left in between. Germline V gene data show CDR1 as SGHKS and CDR2 as YYEKEE (reference sequence). The CDR3 length is 14 residues. The CDR3 loop reads CASSLRDPTDTQYF. The CDR3 DNA sequence: TGTGCCAGCAGCTTGAGGGACCCCACAGATACGCAGTATTTT.

This chain uses TRBV6-2 or TRBV6-3 with TRBJ1-6; a weak D match, TRBD1 (5 bases). The CDR3 is made up of 14 amino acids. Trimming shortened V by 5 bases and J by 9 bases, and 14 bases separated the two germline ends. From germline, CDR1 is MNHEY and CDR2 SVGEGT. The CDR3: CASSILQGGSPLHF. CDR3 bases: TGTGCCAGCAGTATCCTCCAGGGCGGTTCACCCCTCCACTTT.

This clonotype was detected only a few times. V gene TRBV5-4 combines with J gene TRBJ2-3, with 8 bases matching TRBD2. The CDR3 is 15 residues long. The V and J ends lost 2 bases and 1 base, in that order; junction bases with no gene match: 3. The germline gives CDR1 SGHNT, CDR2 YYREEE (reference sequence). The CDR3 loop reads CASSFGLARTDTQYF. CDR3 DNA sequence: TGTGCCAGCAGCTTCGGACTAGCCCGCACAGATACGCAGTATTTT. The variable domain in full, completed from reference TRBV5-4 and TRBJ2-3, reads ETGVTQSPTHLIKTRGQQVTLRCSSQSGHNTVSWYQQALGQGPQFIFQYYREEENGRGNFPPRFSGLQFPNYSSELNVNALELDDSALYLCASSFGLARTDTQYFGPGTRLTVL.

The table lists this clonotype with many counts. V and J are TRBV2 and TRBJ2-3; a possible D gene is TRBD2 (5 bases). Trimming stripped 3 bases from V and 3 bases from J, with 13 bases between. Germline values: CDR1 SNHLY, CDR2 FYNNEI. The CDR3 has 15 residues. The CDR3 loop reads CASSDSGEGTDTQYF. Written as DNA, the CDR3 is TGTGCCAGCAGTGACAGCGGTGAGGGTACAGATACGCAGTATTTT.

The sample holds many counts of this clonotype. The V call is TRBV5-1, the J call TRBJ2-5; 9 nucleotides line up with TRBD1. The CDR3 is 14 residues long. Germline V gene sequence: CDR1 SGHRS, CDR2 YFSETQ. Trimming at V came to 4 bases and at J to 4 bases, leaving 5 bases not matched to a gene. DNA of the CDR3: TGCGCCAGCAGCCCGGGACAGGGAGGAGAGACCCAGTACTTC. Its translation: CASSPGQGGETQYF.

V and J are TRBV6-2 or TRBV6-3 and TRBJ2-6; D is undetermined. CDR1 is MNHEY and CDR2 is SVGEGT in the germline V gene. With 0 bases removed from V and 0 bases from J, the gap between germline ends came to 9 bases. The CDR3 contains 17 residues. The CDR3 protein is CASSYSRESSGANVLTF. As DNA, the CDR3 is TGTGCCAGCAGTTACTCGAGAGAGAGCTCTGGGGCCAACGTCCTGACTTTC.

V usage is TRBV5-8 and J usage is TRBJ1-4; 8 nucleotides align to TRBD1. J lost 7 bases, V lost 4 bases, and 21 bases had no gene match. CDR1 SGHTS and CDR2 YDEGEE come from the germline V gene. The CDR3 totals 19 residues. In DNA, the CDR3 is TGTGCCAGCAGCCCTATGCCCAGGGGGCTGGGTCGGGGGCGTGAAAAACTGTTTTTT. Its translation is CASSPMPRGLGRGREKLFF.

This clonotype showed up many times. In DNA form, the CDR3 reads TGTGCCAGCAGTTTATTCCCATGGGGGACAGCCGACTCTGGAAACACCATATATTTT. It encodes CASSLFPWGTADSGNTIYF. The chain uses TRBV12-3 or TRBV12-4 and TRBJ1-3; 7 bases align to TRBD1. This CDR3 comprises 19 residues. V shed 2 bases, J shed 0 bases, and the junction held 13 bases outside the gene matches.

This clonotype turned up a few times. The genes are TRBV6-4 and TRBJ2-3; D remains unclear. Trimming pared 3 bases from V and 3 bases from J, leaving 7 bases between. Germline lookup yields CDR1 MRHNA and CDR2 SNTAGT. The CDR3 loop spans 13 amino acids. CDR3 sequence reads: CASSDVATDTQYF. DNA of the CDR3: TGTGCCAGCAGTGATGTGGCAACAGATACGCAGTATTTT.

This clonotype was observed at least ten times. This sequence joins TRBV11-3 and TRBJ2-1, with D perhaps TRBD1 or TRBD2 (5 bases each). The CDR3 loop spans 15 amino acids. Trimming removed 2 bases from V and 9 bases from J, with 17 bases in between. Germline-derived CDR1 and CDR2 are SGHNT and YENEEA. This CDR3 reads CASSLRDGARGEQFF. In nucleotides, the CDR3 is TGTGCCAGCAGCTTACGTGACGGGGCGAGGGGTGAGCAGTTCTTC. Full variable domain (outside the CDR3, taken from reference TRBV11-3 and TRBJ2-1): EAGVVQSPRYKIIEKKQPVAFWCNPISGHNTLYWYLQNLGQGPELLIRYENEEAVDDSQLPKDRFSAERLKGVDSTLKIQPAELGDSAVYLCASSLRDGARGEQFFGPGTRLTVL.